The entry below describes one TCR beta chain. V was pared by 5 bases and J by 5 bases, with 7 bases between. The CDR3 totals 11 residues. Germline CDR1 and CDR2: DFQATT and SNEGSKA (reference sequence). The entry originates in a study of blood T cell repertoires in COVID-19. Study-wide background: The cDNA or gDNA used as material had been derived from T cells, B-cell-depleted T cells, or PBMCs.

Authors' methods: Estimation of nucleated cell counts relied on the amplification of reference gene primers. Sequencing used immunoSEQ multiplex PCR; TCRdb keeps in-frame clones, though not all of them. That table gives V, J and clone size, and the DNA gave D and trimming. The table shows hundreds of thousands of clones, with approximately 90% occurring only once. The sequencing input was peripheral blood. This TCR was recovered from a man aged 18-30 years with COVID-19, enrolled during active disease. This chain connects TRBV20-1 to TRBJ2-1; D is perhaps TRBD1 (5 bases). The CDR3: CSAHRNNEQFF. The DNA for the CDR3 is TGCAGTGCTCACAGGAACAATGAGCAGTTCTTC.